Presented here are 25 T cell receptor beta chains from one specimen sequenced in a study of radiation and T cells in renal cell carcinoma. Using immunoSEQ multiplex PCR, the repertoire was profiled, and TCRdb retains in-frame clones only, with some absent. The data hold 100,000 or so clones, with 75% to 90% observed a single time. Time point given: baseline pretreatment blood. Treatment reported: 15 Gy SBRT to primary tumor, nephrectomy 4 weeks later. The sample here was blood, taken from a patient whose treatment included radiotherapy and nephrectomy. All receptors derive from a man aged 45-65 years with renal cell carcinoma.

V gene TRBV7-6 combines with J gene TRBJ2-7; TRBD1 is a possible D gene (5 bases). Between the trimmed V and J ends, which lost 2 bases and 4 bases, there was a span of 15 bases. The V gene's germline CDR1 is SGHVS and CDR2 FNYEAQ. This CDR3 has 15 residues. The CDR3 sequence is CASSLNRDSQYEQYF. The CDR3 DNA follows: TGTGCCAGCAGCTTAAACCGAGACAGCCAGTACGAGCAGTACTTC.

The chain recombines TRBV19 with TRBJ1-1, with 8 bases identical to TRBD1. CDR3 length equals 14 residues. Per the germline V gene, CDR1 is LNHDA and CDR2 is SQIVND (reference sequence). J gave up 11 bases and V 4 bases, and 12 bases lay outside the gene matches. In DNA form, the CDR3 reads TGTGCCAGTAGTAGGGGTGGACAGGGCGTTTCGGCTTTCTTT. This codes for CASSRGGQGVSAFF.

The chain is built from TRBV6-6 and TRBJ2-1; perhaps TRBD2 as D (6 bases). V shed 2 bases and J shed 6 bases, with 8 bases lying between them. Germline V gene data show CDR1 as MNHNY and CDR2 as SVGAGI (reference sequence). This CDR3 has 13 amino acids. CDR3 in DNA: TGTGCCAGCAGTTACACCGGGGGCAATGAGCAGTTCTTC. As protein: CASSYTGGNEQFF.

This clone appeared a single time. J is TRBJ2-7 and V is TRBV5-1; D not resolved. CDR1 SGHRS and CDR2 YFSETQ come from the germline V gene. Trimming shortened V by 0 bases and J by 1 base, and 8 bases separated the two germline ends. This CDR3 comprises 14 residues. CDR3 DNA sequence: TGCGCCAGCAGCTTGGGAACCAATTCCTACGAGCAGTACTTC. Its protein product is CASSLGTNSYEQYF. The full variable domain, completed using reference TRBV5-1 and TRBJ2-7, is KAGVTQTPRYLIKTRGQQVTLSCSPISGHRSVSWYQQTPGQGLQFLFEYFSETQRNKGNFPGRFSGRQFSNSRSEMNVSTLELGDSALYLCASSLGTNSYEQYFGPGTRLTVT.

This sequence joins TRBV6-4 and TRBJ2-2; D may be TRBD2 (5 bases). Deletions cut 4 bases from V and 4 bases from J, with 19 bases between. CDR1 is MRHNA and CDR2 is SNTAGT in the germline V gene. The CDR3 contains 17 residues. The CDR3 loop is CASSADPAGLLTGELFF. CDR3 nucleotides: TGTGCCAGCAGTGCCGACCCGGCGGGCCTTCTCACCGGGGAGCTGTTTTTT.

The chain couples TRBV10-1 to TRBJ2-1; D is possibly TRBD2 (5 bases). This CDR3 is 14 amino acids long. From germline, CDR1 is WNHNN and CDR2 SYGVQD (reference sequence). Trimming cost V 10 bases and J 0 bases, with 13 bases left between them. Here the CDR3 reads CAIVGRVSYNEQFF. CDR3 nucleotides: TGCGCCATTGTCGGGCGGGTCTCCTACAATGAGCAGTTCTTC.

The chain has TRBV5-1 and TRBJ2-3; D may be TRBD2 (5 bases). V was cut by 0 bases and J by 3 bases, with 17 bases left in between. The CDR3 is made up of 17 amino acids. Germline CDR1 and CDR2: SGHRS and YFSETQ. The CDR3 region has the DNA TGCGCCAGCAGCTTGGTTGAGGGTAGGGCCTGGACAGATACGCAGTATTTT. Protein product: CASSLVEGRAWTDTQYF. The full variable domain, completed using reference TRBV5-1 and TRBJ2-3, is KAGVTQTPRYLIKTRGQQVTLSCSPISGHRSVSWYQQTPGQGLQFLFEYFSETQRNKGNFPGRFSGRQFSNSRSEMNVSTLELGDSALYLCASSLVEGRAWTDTQYFGPGTRLTVL.

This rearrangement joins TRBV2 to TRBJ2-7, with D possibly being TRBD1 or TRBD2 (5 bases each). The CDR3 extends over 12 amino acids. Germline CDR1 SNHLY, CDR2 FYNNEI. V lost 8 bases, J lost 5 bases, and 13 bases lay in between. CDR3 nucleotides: TGTGCCAGCGTCCGGGACGCCGACGAGCAGTACTTC. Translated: CASVRDADEQYF.

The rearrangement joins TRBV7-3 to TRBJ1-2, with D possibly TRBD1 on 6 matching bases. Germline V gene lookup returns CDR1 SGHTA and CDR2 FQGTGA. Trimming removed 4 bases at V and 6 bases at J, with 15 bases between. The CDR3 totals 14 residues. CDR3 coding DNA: TGTGCCAGCAGCTGGGACCCACAGGGCGATGGCTACACCTTC. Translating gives CASSWDPQGDGYTF.

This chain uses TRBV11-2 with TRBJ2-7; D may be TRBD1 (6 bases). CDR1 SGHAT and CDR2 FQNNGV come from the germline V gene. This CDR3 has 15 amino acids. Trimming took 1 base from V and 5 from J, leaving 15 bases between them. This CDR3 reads CASSLVRVGGHEQYF. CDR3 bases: TGTGCCAGCAGCTTAGTGAGGGTTGGGGGCCACGAGCAGTACTTC. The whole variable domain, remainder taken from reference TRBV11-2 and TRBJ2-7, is EAGVAQSPRYKIIEKRQSVAFWCNPISGHATLYWYQQILGQGPKLLIQFQNNGVVDDSQLPKDRFSAERLKGVDSTLKIQPAKLEDSAVYLCASSLVRVGGHEQYFGPGTRLTVT.

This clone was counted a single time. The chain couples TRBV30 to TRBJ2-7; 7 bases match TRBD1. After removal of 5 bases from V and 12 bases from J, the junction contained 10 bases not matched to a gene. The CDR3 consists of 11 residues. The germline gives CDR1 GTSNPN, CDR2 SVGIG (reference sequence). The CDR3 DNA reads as TGTGCCTGGGGACAAAACAGGGGATTGTACTTC. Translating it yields CAWGQNRGLYF.

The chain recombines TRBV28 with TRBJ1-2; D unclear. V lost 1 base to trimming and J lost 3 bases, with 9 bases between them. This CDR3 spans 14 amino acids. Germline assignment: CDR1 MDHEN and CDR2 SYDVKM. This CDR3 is CASSLSVHYYGYTF. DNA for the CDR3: TGTGCCAGCAGTTTATCCGTACACTACTATGGCTACACCTTC.

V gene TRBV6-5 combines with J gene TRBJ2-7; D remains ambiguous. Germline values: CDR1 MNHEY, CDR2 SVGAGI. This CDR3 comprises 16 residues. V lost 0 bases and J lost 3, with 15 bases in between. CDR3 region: CASSYSAVDPYYEQYF. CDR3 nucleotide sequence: TGTGCCAGCAGTTACTCGGCGGTTGACCCCTACTACGAGCAGTACTTC.

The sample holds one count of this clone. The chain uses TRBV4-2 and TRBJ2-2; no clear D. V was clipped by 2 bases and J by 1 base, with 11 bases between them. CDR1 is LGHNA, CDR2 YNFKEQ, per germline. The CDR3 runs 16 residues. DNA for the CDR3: TGTGCCAGCAGCCAAATCGAACAAAAGAACACCGGGGAGCTGTTTTTT. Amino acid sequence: CASSQIEQKNTGELFF.

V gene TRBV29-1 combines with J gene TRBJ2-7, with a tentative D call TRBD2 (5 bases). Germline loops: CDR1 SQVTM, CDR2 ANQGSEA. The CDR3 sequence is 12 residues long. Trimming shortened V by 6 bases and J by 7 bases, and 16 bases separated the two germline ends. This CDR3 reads CSVAYEGLEQYF. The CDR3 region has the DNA TGCAGCGTCGCGTATGAGGGCTTGGAGCAGTACTTC.

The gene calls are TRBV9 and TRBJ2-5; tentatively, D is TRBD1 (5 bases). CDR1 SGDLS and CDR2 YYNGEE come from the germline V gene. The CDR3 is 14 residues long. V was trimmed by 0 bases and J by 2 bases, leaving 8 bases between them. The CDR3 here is CASSVGAGQETQYF. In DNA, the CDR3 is TGTGCCAGCAGCGTAGGGGCAGGGCAAGAGACCCAGTACTTC.

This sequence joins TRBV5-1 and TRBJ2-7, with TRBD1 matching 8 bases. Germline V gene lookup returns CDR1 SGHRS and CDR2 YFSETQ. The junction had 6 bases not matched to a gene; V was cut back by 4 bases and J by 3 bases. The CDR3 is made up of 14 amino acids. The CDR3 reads CASSPSGQGYEQYF. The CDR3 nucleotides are TGCGCCAGCAGCCCATCTGGACAGGGCTACGAGCAGTACTTC.

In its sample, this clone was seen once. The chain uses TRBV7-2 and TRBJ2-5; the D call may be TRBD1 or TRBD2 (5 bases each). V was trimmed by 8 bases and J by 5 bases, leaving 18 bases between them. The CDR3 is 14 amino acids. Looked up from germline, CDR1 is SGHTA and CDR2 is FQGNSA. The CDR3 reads CASGRGSLSETQYF. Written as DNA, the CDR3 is TGTGCCAGCGGTCGGGGCTCACTTTCGGAGACCCAGTACTTC. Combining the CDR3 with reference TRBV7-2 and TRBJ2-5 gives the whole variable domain GAGVSQSPSNKVTEKGKDVELRCDPISGHTALYWYRQSLGQGLEFLIYFQGNSAPDKSGLPSDRFSAERTGGSVSTLTIQRTQQEDSAVYLCASGRGSLSETQYFGPGTRLLVL.

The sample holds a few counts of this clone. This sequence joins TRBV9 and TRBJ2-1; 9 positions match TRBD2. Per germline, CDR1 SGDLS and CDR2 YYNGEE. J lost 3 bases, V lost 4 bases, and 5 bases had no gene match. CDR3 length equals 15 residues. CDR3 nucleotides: TGTGCCAGCAGCCCCAGACTAGCGGACTACAATGAGCAGTTCTTC. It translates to CASSPRLADYNEQFF.

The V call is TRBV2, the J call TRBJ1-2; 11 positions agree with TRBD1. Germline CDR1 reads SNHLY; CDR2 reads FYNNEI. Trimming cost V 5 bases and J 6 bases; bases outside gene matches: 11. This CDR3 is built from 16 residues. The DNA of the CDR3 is TGTGCCAGCAGTTACCGGGACAGGGGGGTTCGGGATGGCTACACCTTC. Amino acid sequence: CASSYRDRGVRDGYTF. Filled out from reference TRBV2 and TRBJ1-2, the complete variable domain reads EPEVTQTPSHQVTQMGQEVILRCVPISNHLYFYWYRQILGQKVEFLVSFYNNEISEKSEIFDDQFSVERPDGSNFTLKIRSTKLEDSAMYFCASSYRDRGVRDGYTFGSGTRLTVV.

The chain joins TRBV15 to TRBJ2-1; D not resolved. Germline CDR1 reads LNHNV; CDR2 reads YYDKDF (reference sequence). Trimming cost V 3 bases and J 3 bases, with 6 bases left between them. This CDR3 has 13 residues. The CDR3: CATSSENYNEQFF. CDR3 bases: TGTGCCACCAGCAGTGAAAACTACAATGAGCAGTTCTTC.

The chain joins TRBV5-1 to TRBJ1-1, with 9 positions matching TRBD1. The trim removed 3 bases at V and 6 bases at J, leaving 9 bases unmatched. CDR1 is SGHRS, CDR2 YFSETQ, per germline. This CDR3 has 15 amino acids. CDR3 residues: CASSWGQGSIAEAFF. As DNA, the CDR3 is TGCGCCAGCAGCTGGGGACAGGGTTCCATCGCTGAAGCTTTCTTT.

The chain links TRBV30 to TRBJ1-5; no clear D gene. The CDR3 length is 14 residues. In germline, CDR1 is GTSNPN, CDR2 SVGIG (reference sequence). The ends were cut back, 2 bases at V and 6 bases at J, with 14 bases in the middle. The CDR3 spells CAWSYFRAGQPQHF. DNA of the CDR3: TGTGCCTGGAGTTACTTTCGGGCGGGTCAGCCCCAGCATTTT.

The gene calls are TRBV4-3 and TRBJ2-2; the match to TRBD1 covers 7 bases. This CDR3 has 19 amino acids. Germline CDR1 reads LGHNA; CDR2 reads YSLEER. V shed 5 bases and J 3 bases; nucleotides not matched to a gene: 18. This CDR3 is CASSDKIVKVRGYTGELFF. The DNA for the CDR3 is TGCGCCAGCAGCGACAAGATAGTAAAAGTCAGGGGGTACACCGGGGAGCTGTTTTTT.

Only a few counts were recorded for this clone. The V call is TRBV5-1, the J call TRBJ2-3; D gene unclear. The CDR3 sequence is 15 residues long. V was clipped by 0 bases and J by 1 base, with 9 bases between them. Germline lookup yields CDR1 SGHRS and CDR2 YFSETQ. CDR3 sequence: CASSLAFPGTDTQYF. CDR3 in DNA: TGCGCCAGCAGCTTGGCCTTCCCGGGCACAGATACGCAGTATTTT.